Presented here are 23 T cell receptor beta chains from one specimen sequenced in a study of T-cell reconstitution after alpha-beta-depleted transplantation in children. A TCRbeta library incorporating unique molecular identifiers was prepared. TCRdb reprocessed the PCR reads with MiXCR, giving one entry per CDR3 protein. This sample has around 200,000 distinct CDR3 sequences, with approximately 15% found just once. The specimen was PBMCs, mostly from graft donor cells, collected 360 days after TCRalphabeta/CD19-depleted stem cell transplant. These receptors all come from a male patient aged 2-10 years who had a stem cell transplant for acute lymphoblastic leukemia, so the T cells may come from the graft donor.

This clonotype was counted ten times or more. The CDR3 DNA sequence: TGTGCCAGCAGTCCTCTCGGGGGACAGGGTTACGAGCAGTACTTC. Translation: CASSPLGGQGYEQYF. The chain has TRBV28 and TRBJ2-7; the match to TRBD1 covers 9 bases. CDR1 and CDR2 (germline): MDHEN, SYDVKM. The junction had 9 bases not matched to a gene; V was cut back by 5 bases and J by 4 bases. This CDR3 spans 15 amino acids.

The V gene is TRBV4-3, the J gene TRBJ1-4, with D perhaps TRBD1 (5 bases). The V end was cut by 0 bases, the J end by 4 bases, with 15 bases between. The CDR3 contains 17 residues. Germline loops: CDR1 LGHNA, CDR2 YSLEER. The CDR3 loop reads CASSQDGSRGNNEKLFF. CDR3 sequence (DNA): TGCGCCAGCAGCCAAGATGGTTCGCGGGGGAATAATGAAAAACTGTTTTTT.

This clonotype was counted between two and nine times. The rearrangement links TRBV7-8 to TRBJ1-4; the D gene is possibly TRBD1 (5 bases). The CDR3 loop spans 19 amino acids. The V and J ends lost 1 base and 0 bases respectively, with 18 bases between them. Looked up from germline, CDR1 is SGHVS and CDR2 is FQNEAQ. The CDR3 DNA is TGTGCCAGCAGCTTAGTCATGGGGCAGGAGGGAGCAACTAATGAAAAACTGTTTTTT. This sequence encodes CASSLVMGQEGATNEKLFF.

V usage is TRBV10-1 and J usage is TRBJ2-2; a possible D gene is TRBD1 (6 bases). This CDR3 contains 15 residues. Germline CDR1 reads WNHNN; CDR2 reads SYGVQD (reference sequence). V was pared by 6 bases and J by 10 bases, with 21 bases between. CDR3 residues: CASSTTGTTFQELFF. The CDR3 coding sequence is TGCGCCAGCAGCACCACCGGGACAACCTTCCAGGAGCTGTTTTTT.

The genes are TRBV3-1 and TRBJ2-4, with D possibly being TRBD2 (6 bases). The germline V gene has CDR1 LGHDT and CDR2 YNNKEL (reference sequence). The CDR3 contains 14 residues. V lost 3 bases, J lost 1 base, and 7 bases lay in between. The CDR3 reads CASSQEGAKNIQYF. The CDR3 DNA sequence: TGTGCCAGCAGCCAGGAGGGGGCCAAAAACATTCAGTACTTC. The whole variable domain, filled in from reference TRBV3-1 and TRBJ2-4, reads DTAVSQTPKYLVTQMGNDKSIKCEQNLGHDTMYWYKQDSKKFLKIMFSYNNKELIINETVPNRFSPKSPDKAHLNLHINSLELGDSAVYFCASSQEGAKNIQYFGAGTRLSVL.

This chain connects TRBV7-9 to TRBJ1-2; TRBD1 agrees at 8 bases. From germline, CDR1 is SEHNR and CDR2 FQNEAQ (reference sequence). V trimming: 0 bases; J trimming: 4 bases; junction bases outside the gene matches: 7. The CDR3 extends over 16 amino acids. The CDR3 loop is CASSLADATGVYGYTF. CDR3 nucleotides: TGTGCCAGCAGCTTAGCGGACGCGACAGGGGTCTATGGCTACACCTTC.

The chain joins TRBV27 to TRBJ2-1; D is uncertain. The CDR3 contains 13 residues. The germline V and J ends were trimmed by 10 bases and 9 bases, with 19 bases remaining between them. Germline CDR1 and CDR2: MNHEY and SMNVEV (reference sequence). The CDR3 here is CATYNRPLGEQFF. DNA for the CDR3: TGTGCCACCTATAATCGACCCTTGGGTGAGCAGTTCTTC.

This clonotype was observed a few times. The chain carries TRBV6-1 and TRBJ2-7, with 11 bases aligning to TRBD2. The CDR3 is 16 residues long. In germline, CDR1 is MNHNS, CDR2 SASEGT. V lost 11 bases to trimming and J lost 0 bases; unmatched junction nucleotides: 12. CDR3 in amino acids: CAARTSGYFGSYEQYF. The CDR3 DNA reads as TGTGCCGCTAGGACTAGCGGGTACTTCGGCTCCTACGAGCAGTACTTC.

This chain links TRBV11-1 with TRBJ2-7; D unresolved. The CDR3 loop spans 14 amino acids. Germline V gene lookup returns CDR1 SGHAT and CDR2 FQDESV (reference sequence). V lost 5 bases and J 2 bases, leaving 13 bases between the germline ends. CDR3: CASSPQRAPYEQYF. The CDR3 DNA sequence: TGTGCCAGCAGCCCCCAACGAGCCCCCTACGAGCAGTACTTC.

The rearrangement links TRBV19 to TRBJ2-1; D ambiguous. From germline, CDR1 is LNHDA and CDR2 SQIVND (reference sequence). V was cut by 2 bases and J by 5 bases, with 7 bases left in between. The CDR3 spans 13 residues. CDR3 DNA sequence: TGTGCCAGTAGTATATCACGCAACAATGAGCAGTTCTTC. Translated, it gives CASSISRNNEQFF.

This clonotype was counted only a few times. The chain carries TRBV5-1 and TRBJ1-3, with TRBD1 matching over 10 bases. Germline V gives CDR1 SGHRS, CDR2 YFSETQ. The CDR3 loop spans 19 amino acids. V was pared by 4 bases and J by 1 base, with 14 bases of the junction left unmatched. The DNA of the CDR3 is TGCGCCAGCAGCAGGGACAGGGGCAACCCTCGGATTTCTGGAAACACCATATATTTT. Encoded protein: CASSRDRGNPRISGNTIYF.

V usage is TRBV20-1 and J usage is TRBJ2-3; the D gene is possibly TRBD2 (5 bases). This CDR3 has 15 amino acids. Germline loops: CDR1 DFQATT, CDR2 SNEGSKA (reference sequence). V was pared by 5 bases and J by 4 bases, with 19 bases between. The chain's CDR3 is CSAPAGALRPDTQYF. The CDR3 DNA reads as TGCAGTGCTCCGGCGGGCGCCCTCCGGCCAGATACGCAGTATTTT.

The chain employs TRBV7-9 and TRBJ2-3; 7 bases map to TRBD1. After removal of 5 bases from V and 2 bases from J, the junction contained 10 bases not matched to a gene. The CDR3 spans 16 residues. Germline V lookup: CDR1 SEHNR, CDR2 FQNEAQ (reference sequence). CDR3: CASSTSGQRSTDTQYF. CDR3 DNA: TGTGCCAGCAGCACCTCGGGACAGCGATCCACAGATACGCAGTATTTT.

CDR3: CASSLGRGQPIVETQYF. The CDR3 DNA is TGTGCCAGCAGCTTAGGCCGGGGACAGCCCATAGTGGAGACCCAGTACTTC. This chain joins TRBV7-6 and TRBJ2-5, with 7 positions matching TRBD1. CDR3 length equals 17 residues. V gave up 1 base and J gave up 5 bases; unmatched junction bases: 13. In germline, CDR1 is SGHVS, CDR2 FNYEAQ.

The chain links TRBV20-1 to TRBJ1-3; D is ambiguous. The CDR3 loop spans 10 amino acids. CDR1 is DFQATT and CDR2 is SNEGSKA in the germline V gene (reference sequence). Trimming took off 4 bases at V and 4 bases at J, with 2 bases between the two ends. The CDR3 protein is CSATGNTIYF. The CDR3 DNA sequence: TGCAGTGCTACAGGAAACACCATATATTTT.

CDR3 protein: CASSLQAVGNQPQHF. CDR3 DNA sequence: TGTGCCAGCAGTTTACAGGCGGTTGGCAATCAGCCCCAGCATTTT. This chain connects TRBV12-3 or TRBV12-4 to TRBJ1-5; D gene unclear. CDR3 length: 15 residues. V was cut by 2 bases and J by 2 bases, with 10 bases left in between.

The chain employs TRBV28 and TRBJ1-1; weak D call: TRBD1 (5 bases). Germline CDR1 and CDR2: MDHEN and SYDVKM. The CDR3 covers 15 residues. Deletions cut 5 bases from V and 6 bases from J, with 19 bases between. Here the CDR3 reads CASSLLRDPEPEAFF. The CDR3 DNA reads TGTGCCAGCAGTCTTCTCCGGGACCCCGAACCTGAAGCTTTCTTT.

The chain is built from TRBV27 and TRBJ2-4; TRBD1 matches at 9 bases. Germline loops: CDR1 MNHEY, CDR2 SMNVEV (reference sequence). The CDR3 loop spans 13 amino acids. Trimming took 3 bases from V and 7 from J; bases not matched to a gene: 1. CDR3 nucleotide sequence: TGTGCCAGCAGTTTGGGGACAGGGAACATTCAGTACTTC. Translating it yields CASSLGTGNIQYF.

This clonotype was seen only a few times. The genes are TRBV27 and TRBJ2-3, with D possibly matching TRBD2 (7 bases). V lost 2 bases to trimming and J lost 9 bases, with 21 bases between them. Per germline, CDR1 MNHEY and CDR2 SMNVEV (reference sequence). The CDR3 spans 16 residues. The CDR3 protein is CASSLGAGGLLGTQYF. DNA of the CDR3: TGTGCCAGCAGTTTAGGGGCCGGGGGGCTCCTCGGCACGCAGTATTTT.

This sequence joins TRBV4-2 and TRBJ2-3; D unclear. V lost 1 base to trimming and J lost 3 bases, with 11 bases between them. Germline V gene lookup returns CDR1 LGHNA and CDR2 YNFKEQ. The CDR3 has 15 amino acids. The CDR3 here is CASSQGAEDTDTQYF. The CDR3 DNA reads TGTGCCAGCAGCCAAGGTGCAGAAGATACAGATACGCAGTATTTT.

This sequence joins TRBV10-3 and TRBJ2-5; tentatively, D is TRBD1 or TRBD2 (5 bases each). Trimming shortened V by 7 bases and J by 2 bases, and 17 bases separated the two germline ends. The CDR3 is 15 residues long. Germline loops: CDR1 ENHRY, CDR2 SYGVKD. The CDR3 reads CAINTGPNGQETQYF. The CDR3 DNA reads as TGTGCCATCAATACGGGGCCCAACGGGCAAGAGACCCAGTACTTC.

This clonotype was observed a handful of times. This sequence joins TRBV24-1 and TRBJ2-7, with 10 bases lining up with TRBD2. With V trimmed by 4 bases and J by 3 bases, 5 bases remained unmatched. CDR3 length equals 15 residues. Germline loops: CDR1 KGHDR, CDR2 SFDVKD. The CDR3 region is CATSEALAGVYEQYF. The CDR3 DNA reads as TGTGCCACCAGTGAGGCTCTAGCGGGAGTCTACGAGCAGTACTTC.

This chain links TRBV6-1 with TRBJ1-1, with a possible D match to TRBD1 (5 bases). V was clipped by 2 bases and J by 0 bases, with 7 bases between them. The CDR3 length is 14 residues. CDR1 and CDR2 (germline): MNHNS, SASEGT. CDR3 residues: CASSERDLNTEAFF. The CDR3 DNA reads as TGTGCCAGCAGTGAAAGGGACCTGAACACTGAAGCTTTCTTT.